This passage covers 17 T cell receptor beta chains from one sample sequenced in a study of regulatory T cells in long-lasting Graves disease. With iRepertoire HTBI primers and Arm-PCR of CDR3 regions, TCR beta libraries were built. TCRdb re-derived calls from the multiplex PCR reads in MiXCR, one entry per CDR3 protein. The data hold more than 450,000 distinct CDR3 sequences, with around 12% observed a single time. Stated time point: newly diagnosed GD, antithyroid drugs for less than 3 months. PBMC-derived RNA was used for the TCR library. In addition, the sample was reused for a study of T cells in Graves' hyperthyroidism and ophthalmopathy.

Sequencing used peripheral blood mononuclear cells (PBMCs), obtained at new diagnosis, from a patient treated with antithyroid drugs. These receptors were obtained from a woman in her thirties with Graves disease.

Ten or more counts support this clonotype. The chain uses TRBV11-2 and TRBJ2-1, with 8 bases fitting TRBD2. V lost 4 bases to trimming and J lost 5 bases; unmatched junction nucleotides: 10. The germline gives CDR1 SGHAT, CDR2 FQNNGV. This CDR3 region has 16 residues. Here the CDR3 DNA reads TGTGCCAGCAGCTACGGGGGAACTAGCGGACACAATGAGCAGTTCTTC. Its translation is CASSYGGTSGHNEQFF.

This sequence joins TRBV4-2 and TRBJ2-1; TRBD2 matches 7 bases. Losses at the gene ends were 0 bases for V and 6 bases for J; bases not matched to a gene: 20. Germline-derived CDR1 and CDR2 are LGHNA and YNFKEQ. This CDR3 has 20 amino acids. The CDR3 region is CASSQDGGSGPTNPLNEQFF. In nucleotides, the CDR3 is TGTGCCAGCAGCCAAGATGGAGGTAGCGGGCCCACGAACCCCCTCAATGAGCAGTTCTTC.

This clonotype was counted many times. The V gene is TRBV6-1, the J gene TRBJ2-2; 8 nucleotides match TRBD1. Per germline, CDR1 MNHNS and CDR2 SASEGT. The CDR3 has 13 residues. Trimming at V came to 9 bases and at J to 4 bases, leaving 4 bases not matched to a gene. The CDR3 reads CARGDRSTGELFF. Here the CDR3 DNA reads TGTGCCAGAGGGGACAGGAGCACCGGGGAGCTGTTTTTT.

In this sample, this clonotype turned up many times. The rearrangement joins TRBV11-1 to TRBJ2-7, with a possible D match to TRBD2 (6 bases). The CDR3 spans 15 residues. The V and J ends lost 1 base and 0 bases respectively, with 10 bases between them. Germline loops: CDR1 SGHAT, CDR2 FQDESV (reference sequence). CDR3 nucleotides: TGTGCCAGCAGCTTAGAGGCGGGAAGCTCCTACGAGCAGTACTTC. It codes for CASSLEAGSSYEQYF.

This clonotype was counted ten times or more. The CDR3 protein is CASSLGPEPYNEQFF. As DNA, the CDR3 is TGTGCCAGCAGCTTAGGACCCGAGCCCTACAATGAGCAGTTCTTC. V is TRBV7-2 and J is TRBJ2-1; no definite D call. Germline CDR1 reads SGHTA; CDR2 reads FQGNSA. The CDR3 loop spans 15 amino acids. V was cut by 1 base and J by 2 bases, with 9 bases left in between.

The CDR3 spells CSVMIQRGNEQFF. The CDR3 coding sequence is TGCAGCGTGATGATCCAAAGGGGGAATGAGCAGTTCTTC. The rearrangement uses TRBV29-1 and TRBJ2-1, with D possibly TRBD1 on 6 matching bases. Trimming removed 6 bases at V and 7 bases at J, with 16 bases between. The CDR3 is 13 residues long. The V gene's germline CDR1 is SQVTM and CDR2 ANQGSEA.

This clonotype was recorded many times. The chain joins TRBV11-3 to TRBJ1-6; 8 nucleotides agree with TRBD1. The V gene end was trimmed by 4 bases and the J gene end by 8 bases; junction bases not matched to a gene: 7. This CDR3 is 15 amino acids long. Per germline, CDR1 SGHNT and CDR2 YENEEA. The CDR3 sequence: CASSSPPGGDSPLHF. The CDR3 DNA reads TGTGCCAGCAGCTCCCCCCCAGGGGGCGATTCACCCCTCCACTTT.

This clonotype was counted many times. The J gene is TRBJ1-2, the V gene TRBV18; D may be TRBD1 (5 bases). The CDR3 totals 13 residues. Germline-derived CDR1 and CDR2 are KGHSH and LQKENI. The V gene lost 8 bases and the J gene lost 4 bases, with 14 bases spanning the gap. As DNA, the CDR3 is TGTGCCAGCGGACGGGACGTCGGCTATGGCTACACCTTC. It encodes CASGRDVGYGYTF.

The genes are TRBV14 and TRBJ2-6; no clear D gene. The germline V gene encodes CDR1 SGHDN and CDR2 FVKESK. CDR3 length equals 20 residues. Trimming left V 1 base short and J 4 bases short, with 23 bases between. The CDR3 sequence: CASSQGPGPHRKSGANVLTF. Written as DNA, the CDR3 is TGTGCCAGCAGCCAAGGCCCTGGACCGCATCGAAAGTCAGGGGCCAACGTCCTGACTTTC.

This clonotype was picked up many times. CDR3 sequence reads: CASSPSQRLRAYEQYF. The CDR3 bases are TGTGCCAGCAGTCCTAGTCAACGACTACGCGCCTACGAGCAGTACTTC. The chain combines TRBV28 with TRBJ2-7; possibly TRBD2 for D (5 bases). The CDR3 contains 16 residues. V lost 5 bases to trimming and J lost 2 bases, with 19 bases between them. The germline V gene encodes CDR1 MDHEN and CDR2 SYDVKM.

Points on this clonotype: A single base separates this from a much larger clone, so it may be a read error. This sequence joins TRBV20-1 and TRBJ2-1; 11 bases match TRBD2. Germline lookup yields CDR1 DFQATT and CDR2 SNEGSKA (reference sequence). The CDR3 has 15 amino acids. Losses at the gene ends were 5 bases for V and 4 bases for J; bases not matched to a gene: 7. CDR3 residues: CSAVWTSGLYNEQFF. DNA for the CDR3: TGCAGTGCTGTCTGGACTAGCGGGCTTTACAATGAGCAGTTCTTC.

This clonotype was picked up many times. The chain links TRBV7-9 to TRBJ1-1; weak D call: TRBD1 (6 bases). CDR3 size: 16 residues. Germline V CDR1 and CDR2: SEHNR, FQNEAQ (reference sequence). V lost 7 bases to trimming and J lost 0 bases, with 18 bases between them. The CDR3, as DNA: TGTGCCAGCAACCGAGGGGGGGCCAATATGAACACTGAAGCTTTCTTT. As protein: CASNRGGANMNTEAFF.

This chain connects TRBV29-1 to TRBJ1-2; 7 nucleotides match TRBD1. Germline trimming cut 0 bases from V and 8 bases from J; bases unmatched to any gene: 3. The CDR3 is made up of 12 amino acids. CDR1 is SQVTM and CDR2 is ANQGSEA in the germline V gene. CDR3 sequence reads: CSVEEGTVGYTF. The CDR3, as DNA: TGCAGCGTTGAAGAGGGGACAGTAGGCTACACCTTC.

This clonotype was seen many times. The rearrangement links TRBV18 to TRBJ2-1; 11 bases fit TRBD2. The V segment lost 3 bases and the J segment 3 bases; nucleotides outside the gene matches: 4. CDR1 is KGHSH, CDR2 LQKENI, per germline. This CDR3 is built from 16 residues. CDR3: CASSPLAGGIYNEQFF. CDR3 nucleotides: TGTGCCAGCTCACCTTTAGCGGGAGGGATCTACAATGAGCAGTTCTTC.

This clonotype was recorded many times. This chain's CDR3 is CASSDRGRVAKGYTF. The CDR3 DNA follows: TGTGCCAGCAGTGATAGGGGCAGGGTTGCTAAGGGCTACACCTTC. The V and J genes are TRBV2 and TRBJ1-2, with a tentative D call TRBD1 (5 bases). The CDR3 is 15 residues long. The germline V gene has CDR1 SNHLY and CDR2 FYNNEI. The germline V and J ends were trimmed by 3 bases and 8 bases, with 19 bases remaining between them.

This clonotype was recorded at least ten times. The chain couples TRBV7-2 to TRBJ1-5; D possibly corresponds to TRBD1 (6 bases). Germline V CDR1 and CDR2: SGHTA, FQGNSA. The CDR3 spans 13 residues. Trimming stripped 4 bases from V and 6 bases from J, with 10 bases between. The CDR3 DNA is TGTGCCAGCAGCTCACAGGGAATTCAGCCCCAGCATTTT. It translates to CASSSQGIQPQHF.

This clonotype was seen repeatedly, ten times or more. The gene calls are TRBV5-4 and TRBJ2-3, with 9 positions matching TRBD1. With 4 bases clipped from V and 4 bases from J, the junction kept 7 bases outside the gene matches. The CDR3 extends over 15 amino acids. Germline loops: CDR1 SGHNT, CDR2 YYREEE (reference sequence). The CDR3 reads CASSHDRGSADTQYF. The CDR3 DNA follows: TGTGCCAGCAGCCACGACAGGGGGTCCGCAGATACGCAGTATTTT.